One T cell receptor beta chain is described in this entry. Looked up from germline, CDR1 is GTSNPN and CDR2 is SVGIG (reference sequence). This CDR3 contains 12 residues. This record comes from a study of T cell responses to AZD1222 COVID-19 vaccine. Profiling relied on immunoSEQ multiplex PCR, and the TCRdb table lists in-frame clones only, not all of them. The repertoire holds around 69,000 clones, with approximately 90% as singletons. Sequencing was performed on peripheral blood, taken on day 0 of AZD1222 vaccination. V is TRBV30 and J is TRBJ2-1; no clear D gene. The sequence was obtained from an adult in good health. CDR3 protein: CAYGRSYNEQFF. In DNA, the CDR3 is TGTGCTTACGGTCGCTCCTACAATGAGCAGTTCTTC.